The 4 T cell receptor beta chains presented below share a single source sample, sequenced in a study of shared clonotypes between healthy human individuals. TCRdb's copy holds only in-frame clones and misses some; the assay was immunoSEQ multiplex PCR. The table has around 750,000 clones, under 80% seen once. Sample: memory CD4+ T cells sorted from blood. Subset indicated: CD45RA-negative fraction. The receptors come from a woman in her 30s in good health.

A word on this clone: A much larger clone is a single base away; this may be a read error. This chain joins TRBV27 and TRBJ2-1, with D unclear. The CDR3 totals 11 residues. V lost 2 bases to trimming and J lost 6 bases, with 2 bases between them. Germline V CDR1 and CDR2: MNHEY, SMNVEV (reference sequence). Here the CDR3 reads CASSLGNEQFF. In DNA, the CDR3 is TGTGCCAGCAGTTTAGGCAATGAGCAGTTCTTC.

The rearrangement links TRBV28 to TRBJ1-1; no definite D call. Germline CDR1 is MDHEN and CDR2 is SYDVKM. V gave up 7 bases and J gave up 1 base, with 7 bases separating them. The CDR3 runs 12 residues. CDR3 residues: CASNTQNTEAFF. The CDR3 DNA follows: TGTGCCAGCAACACACAGAACACTGAAGCTTTCTTT.

Regarding this clone: A much larger clone sits a single nucleotide away, making a read error possible. This sample includes further DNA sequences coding for the same CDR3. The J gene is TRBJ2-1, the V gene TRBV11-2; 7 bases align to TRBD1. This CDR3 is built from 14 residues. The germline CDR1 and CDR2 sequences are SGHAT and FQNNGV. V gave up 4 bases and J gave up 3 bases; unmatched junction bases: 3. The CDR3, as DNA: TGTGCCAGCAGCTCGGGACAGAGCTACAATGAGCAGTTCTTC. Translating gives CASSSGQSYNEQFF.

This clone was seen more than once but under ten times. The chain joins TRBV29-1 to TRBJ1-3; a possible D gene is TRBD1 (5 bases). Deletions cut 4 bases from V and 3 bases from J, with 10 bases between. Germline V gene data show CDR1 as SQVTM and CDR2 as ANQGSEA. The CDR3 has 13 amino acids. The CDR3 DNA reads TGCAGCGTTGCACAGGACTTTGGAAACACCATATATTTT. Encoded protein: CSVAQDFGNTIYF.